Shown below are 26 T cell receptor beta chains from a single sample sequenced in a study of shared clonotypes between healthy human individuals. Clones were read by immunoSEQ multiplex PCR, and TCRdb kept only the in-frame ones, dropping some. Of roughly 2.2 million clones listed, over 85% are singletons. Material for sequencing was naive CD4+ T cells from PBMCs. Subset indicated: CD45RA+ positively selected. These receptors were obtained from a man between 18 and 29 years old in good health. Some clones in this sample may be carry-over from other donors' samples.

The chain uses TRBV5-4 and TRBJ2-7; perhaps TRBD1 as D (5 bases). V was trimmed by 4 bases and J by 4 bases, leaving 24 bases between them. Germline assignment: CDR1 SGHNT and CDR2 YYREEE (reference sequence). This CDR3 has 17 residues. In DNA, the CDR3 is TGTGCCAGCAGCCTGGGTGGGGCCCAGAGTCGGGTGTACGAGCAGTACTTC. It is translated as CASSLGGAQSRVYEQYF.

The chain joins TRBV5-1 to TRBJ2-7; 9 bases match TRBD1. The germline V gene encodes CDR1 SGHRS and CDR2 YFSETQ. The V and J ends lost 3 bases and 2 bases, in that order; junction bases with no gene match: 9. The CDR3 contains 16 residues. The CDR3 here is CASSSERTGDPYEQYF. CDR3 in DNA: TGCGCCAGCAGCTCCGAAAGGACAGGGGACCCCTACGAGCAGTACTTC.

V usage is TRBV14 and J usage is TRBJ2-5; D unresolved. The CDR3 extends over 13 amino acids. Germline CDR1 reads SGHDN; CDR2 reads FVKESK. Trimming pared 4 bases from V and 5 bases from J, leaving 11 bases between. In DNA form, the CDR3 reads TGTGCCAGCAGCCCAACCCTGAAGGAGACCCAGTACTTC. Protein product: CASSPTLKETQYF.

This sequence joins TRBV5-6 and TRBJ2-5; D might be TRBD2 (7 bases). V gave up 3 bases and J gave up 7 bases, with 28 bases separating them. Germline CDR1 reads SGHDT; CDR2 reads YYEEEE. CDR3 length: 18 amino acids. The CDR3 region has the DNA TGTGCCAGCAGCTACGGCCGGTTGGGGAGGGGGAGCCCTGGGACCCAGTACTTC. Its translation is CASSYGRLGRGSPGTQYF.

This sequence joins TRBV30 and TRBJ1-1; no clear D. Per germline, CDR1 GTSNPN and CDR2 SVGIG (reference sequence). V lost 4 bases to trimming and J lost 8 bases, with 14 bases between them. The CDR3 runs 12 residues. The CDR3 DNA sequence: TGTGCCTGGACCAGGAGTCGGCAGGAAGCTTTCTTT. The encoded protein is CAWTRSRQEAFF.

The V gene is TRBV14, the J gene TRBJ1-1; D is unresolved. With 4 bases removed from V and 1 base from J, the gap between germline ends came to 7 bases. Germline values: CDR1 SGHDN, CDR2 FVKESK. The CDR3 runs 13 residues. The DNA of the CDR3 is TGTGCCAGCAGCCGGACTAGGAACACTGAAGCTTTCTTT. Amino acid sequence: CASSRTRNTEAFF.

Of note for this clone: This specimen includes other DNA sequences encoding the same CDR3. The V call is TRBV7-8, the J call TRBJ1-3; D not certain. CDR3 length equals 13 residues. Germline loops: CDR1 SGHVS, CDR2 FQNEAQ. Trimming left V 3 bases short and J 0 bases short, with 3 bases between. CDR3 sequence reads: CASSLSSGNTIYF. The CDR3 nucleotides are TGTGCCAGCAGCTTGAGCTCTGGAAACACCATATATTTT.

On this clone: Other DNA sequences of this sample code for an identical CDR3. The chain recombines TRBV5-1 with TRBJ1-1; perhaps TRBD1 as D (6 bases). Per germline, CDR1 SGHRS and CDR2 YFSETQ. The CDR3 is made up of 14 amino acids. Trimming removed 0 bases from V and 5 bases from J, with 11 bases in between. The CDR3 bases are TGCGCCAGCAGCTTGGCGGAAGGGGGGACTGAAGCTTTCTTT. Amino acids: CASSLAEGGTEAFF. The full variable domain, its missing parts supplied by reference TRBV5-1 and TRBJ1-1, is KAGVTQTPRYLIKTRGQQVTLSCSPISGHRSVSWYQQTPGQGLQFLFEYFSETQRNKGNFPGRFSGRQFSNSRSEMNVSTLELGDSALYLCASSLAEGGTEAFFGQGTRLTVV.

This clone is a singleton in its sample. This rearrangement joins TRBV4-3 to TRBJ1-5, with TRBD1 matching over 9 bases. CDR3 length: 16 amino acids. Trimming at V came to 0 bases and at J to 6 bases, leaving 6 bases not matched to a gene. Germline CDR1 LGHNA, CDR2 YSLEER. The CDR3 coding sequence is TGCGCCAGCAGCCAAGATTGGGGACAGGGTCGTCAGCCCCAGCATTTT. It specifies CASSQDWGQGRQPQHF.

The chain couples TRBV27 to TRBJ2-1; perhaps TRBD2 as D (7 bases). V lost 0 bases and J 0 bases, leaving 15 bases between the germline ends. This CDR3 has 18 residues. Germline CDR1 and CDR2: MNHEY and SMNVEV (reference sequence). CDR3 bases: TGTGCCAGCAGTTTATCGTCGGGGGGCAGGACCTCCTACAATGAGCAGTTCTTC. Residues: CASSLSSGGRTSYNEQFF.

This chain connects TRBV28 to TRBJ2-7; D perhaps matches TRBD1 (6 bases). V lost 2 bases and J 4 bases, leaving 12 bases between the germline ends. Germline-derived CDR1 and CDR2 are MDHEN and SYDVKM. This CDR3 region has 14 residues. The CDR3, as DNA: TGTGCCAGCAGTTTACTGGGACAACAATACGAGCAGTACTTC. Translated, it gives CASSLLGQQYEQYF.

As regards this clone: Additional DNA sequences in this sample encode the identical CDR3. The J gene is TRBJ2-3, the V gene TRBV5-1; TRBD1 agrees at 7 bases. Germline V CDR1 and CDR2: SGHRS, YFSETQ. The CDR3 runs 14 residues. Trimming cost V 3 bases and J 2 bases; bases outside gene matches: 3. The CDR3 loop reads CASSWDSSTDTQYF. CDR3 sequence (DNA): TGCGCCAGCAGCTGGGACAGTTCCACAGATACGCAGTATTTT.

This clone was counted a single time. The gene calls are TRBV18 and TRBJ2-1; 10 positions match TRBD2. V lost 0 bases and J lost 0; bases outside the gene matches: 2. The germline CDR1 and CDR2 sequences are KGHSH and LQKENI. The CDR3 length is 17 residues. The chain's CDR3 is CASSPPLAGSSYNEQFF. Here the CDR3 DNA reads TGTGCCAGCTCACCACCACTAGCGGGGAGCTCCTACAATGAGCAGTTCTTC.

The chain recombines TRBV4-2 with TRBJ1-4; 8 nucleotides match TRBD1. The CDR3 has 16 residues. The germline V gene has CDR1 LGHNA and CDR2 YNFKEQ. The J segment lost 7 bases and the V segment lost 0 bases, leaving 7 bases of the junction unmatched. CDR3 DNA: TGTGCCAGCAGCCAAGATCAGGGGGCACGGGGTGAAAAACTGTTTTTT. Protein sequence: CASSQDQGARGEKLFF.

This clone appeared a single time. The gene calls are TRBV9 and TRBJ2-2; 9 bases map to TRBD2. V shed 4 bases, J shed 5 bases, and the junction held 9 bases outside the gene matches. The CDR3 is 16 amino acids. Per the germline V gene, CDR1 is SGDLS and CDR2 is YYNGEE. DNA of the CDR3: TGTGCCAGCAGCCCGCCCGGACTAGCGAGGACCGGGGAGCTGTTTTTT. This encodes CASSPPGLARTGELFF.

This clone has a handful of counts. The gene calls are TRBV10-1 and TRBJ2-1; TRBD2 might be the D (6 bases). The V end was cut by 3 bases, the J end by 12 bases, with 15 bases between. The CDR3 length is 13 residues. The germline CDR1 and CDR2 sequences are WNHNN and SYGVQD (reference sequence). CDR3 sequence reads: CASSDTGPGVQFF. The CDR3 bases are TGCGCCAGCAGTGACACCGGACCGGGGGTGCAGTTCTTC.

The CDR3, as DNA: TGCGCCAGCAGCGACGAGGGGTCCGCATTCTACACCTTC. Its protein product is CASSDEGSAFYTF. The chain carries TRBV5-1 and TRBJ1-2; D might be TRBD1 (5 bases). V was pared by 4 bases and J by 10 bases, with 17 bases between. The CDR3 loop spans 13 amino acids. CDR1 is SGHRS and CDR2 is YFSETQ in the germline V gene.

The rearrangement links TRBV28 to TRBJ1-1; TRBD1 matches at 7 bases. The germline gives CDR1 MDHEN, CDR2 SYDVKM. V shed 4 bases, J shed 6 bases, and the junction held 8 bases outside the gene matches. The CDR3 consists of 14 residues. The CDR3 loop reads CASSSSGGRPEAFF. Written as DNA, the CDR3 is TGTGCCAGCAGTTCCTCAGGGGGTCGGCCTGAAGCTTTCTTT. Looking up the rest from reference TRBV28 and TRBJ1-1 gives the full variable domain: DVKVTQSSRYLVKRTGEKVFLECVQDMDHENMFWYRQDPGLGLRLIYFSYDVKMKEKGDIPEGYSVSREKKERFSLILESASTNQTSMYLCASSSSGGRPEAFFGQGTRLTVV.

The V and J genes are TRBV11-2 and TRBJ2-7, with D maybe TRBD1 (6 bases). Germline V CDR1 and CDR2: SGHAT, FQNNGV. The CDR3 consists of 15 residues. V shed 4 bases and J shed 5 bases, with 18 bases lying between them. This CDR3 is CASSSGELVLNEQYF. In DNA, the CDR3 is TGTGCCAGCAGCTCAGGGGAACTAGTACTGAACGAGCAGTACTTC.

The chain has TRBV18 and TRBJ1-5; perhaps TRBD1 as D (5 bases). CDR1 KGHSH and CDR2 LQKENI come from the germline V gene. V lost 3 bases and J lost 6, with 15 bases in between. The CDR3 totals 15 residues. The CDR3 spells CASSPGVAGSQPQHF. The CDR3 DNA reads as TGTGCCAGCTCACCGGGGGTTGCAGGTAGTCAGCCCCAGCATTTT. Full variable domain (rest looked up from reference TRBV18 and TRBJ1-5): NAGVMQNPRHLVRRRGQEARLRCSPMKGHSHVYWYRQLPEEGLKFMVYLQKENIIDESGMPKERFSAEFPKEGPSILRIQQVVRGDSAAYFCASSPGVAGSQPQHFGDGTRLSIL.

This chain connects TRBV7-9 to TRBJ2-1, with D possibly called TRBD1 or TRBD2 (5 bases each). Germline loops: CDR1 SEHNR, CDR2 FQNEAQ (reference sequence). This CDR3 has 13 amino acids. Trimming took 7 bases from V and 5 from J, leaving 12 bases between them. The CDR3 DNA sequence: TGTGCCAGCACCTCGGGACCGAACAATGAGCAGTTCTTC. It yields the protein CASTSGPNNEQFF.

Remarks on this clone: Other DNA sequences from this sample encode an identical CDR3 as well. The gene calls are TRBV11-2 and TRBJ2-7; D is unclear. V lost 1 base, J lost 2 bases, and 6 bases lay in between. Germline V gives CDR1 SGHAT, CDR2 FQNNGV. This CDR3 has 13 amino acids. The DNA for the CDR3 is TGTGCCAGCAGCTTAGCAGGAACCTACGAGCAGTACTTC. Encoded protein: CASSLAGTYEQYF.

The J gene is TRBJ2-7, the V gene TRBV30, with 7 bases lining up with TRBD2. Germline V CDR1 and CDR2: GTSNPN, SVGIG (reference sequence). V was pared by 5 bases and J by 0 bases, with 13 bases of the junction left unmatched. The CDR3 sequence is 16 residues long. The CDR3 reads CAWGPSWASGSYEQYF. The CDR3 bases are TGTGCCTGGGGCCCCTCCTGGGCTAGCGGCTCCTACGAGCAGTACTTC. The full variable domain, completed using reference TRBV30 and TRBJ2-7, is SQTIHQWPATLVQPVGSPLSLECTVEGTSNPNLYWYRQAAGRGLQLLFYSVGIGQISSEVPQNLSASRPQDRQFILSSKKLLLSDSGFYLCAWGPSWASGSYEQYFGPGTRLTVT.

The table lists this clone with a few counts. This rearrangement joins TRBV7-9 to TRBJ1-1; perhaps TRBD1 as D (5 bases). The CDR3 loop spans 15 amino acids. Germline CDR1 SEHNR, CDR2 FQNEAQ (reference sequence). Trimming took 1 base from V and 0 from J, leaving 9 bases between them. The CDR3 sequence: CASSLEGRLNTEAFF. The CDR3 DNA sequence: TGTGCCAGCAGCTTAGAGGGACGGTTGAACACTGAAGCTTTCTTT. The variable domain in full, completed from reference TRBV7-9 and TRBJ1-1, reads DTGVSQNPRHKITKRGQNVTFRCDPISEHNRLYWYRQTLGQGPEFLTYFQNEAQLEKSRLLSDRFSAERPKGSFSTLEIQRTEQGDSAMYLCASSLEGRLNTEAFFGQGTRLTVV.

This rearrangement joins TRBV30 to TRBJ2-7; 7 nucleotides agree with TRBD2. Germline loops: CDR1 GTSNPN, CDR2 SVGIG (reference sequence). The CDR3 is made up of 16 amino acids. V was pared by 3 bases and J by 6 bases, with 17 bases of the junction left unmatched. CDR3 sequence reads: CAWRAPWGEGTTEQYF. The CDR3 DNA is TGTGCCTGGAGGGCCCCCTGGGGGGAGGGAACTACCGAGCAGTACTTC.

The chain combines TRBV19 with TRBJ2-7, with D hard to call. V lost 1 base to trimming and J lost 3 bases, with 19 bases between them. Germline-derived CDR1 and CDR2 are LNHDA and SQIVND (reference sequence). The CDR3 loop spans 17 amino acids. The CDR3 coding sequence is TGTGCCAGTAGTATAGGACCGTCAACAAGCATAATCTACGAGCAGTACTTC. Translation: CASSIGPSTSIIYEQYF.